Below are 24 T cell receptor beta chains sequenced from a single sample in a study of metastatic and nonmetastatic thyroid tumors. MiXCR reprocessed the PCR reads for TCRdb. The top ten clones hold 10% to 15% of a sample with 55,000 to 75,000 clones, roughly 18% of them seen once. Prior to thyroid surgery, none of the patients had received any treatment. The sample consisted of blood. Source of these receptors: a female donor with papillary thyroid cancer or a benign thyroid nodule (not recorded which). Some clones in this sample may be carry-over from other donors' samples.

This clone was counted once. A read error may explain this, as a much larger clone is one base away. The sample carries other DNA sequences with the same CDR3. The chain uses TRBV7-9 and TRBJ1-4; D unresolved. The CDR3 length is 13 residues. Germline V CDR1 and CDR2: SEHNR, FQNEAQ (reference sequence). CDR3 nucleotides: TGTGCCAGCAGCTTAGAGGGTGGGGAAAAACTTTTTTTT. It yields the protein CASSLEGGEKLFF. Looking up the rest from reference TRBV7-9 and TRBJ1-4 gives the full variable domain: DTGVSQNPRHKITKRGQNVTFRCDPISEHNRLYWYRQTLGQGPEFLTYFQNEAQLEKSRLLSDRFSAERPKGSFSTLEIQRTEQGDSAMYLCASSLEGGEKLFFGSGTQLSVL.

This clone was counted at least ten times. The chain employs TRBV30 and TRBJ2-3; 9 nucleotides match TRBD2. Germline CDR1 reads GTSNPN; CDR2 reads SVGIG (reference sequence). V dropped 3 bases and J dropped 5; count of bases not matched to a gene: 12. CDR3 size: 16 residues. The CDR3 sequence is CAWRPILAGWGDTQYF. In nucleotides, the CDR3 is TGTGCCTGGAGGCCCATACTAGCGGGCTGGGGAGATACGCAGTATTTT.

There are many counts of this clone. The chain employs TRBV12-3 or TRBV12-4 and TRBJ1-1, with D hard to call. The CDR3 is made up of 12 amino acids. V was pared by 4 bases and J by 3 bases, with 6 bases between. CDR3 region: CASSWVDTEAFF. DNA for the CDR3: TGTGCCAGCAGTTGGGTGGACACTGAAGCTTTCTTT.

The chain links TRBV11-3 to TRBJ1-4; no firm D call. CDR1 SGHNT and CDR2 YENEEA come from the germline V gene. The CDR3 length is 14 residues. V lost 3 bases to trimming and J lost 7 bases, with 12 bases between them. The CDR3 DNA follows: TGTGCCAGCAGCTTTAATCGGCCGGGTGAAAAACTGTTTTTT. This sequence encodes CASSFNRPGEKLFF.

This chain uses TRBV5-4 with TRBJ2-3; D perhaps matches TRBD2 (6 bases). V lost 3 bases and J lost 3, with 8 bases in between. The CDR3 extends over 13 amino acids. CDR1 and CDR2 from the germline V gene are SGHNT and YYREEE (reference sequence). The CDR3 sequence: CASSSGETDTQYF. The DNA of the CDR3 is TGTGCCAGCAGCTCGGGGGAGACAGATACGCAGTATTTT.

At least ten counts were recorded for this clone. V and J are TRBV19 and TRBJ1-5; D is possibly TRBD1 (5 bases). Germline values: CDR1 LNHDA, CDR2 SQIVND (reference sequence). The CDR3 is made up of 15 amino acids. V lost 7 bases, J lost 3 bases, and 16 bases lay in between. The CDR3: CASNPVAGSNQPQHF. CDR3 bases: TGTGCCAGTAATCCCGTGGCAGGGTCCAATCAGCCCCAGCATTTT.

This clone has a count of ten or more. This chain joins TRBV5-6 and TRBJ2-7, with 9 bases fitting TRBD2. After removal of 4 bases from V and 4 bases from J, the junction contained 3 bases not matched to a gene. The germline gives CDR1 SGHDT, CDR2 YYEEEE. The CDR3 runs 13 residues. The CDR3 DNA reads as TGTGCCAGCAGCCGACTAGCGGTGTACGAGCAGTACTTC. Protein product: CASSRLAVYEQYF. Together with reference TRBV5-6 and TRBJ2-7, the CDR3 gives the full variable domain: DAGVTQSPTHLIKTRGQQVTLRCSPKSGHDTVSWYQQALGQGPQFIFQYYEEEERQRGNFPDRFSGHQFPNYSSELNVNALLLGDSALYLCASSRLAVYEQYFGPGTRLTVT.

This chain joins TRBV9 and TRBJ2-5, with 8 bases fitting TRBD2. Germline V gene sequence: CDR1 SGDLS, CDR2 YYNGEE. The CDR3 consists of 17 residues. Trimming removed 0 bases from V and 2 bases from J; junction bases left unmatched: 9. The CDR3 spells CASSVAFGASGQETQYF. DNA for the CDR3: TGTGCCAGCAGCGTAGCCTTCGGGGCTAGCGGGCAAGAGACCCAGTACTTC. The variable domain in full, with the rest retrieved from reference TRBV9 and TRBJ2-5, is DSGVTQTPKHLITATGQRVTLRCSPRSGDLSVYWYQQSLDQGLQFLIQYYNGEERAKGNILERFSAQQFPDLHSELNLSSLELGDSALYFCASSVAFGASGQETQYFGPGTRLLVL.

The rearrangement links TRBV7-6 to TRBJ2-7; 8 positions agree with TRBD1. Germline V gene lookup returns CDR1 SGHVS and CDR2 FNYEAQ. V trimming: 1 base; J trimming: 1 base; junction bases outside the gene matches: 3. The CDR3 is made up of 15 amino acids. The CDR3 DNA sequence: TGTGCCAGCAGCTTAGAACAGGGGGGATCCTACGAGCAGTACTTC. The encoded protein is CASSLEQGGSYEQYF. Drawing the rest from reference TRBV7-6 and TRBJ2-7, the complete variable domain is GAGVSQSPRYKVTKRGQDVALRCDPISGHVSLYWYRQALGQGPEFLTYFNYEAQQDKSGLPNDRFSAERPEGSISTLTIQRTEQRDSAMYRCASSLEQGGSYEQYFGPGTRLTVT.

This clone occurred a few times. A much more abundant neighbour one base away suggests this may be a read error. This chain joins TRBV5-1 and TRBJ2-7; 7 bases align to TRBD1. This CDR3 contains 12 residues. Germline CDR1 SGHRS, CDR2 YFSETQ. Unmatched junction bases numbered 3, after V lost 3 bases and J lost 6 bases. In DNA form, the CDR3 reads TGCGCCAGCAGCTCCGGGACAGTCGAGCAGTACTTC. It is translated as CASSSGTVEQYF. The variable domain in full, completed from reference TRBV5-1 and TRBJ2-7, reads KAGVTQTPRYLIKTRGQQVTLSCSPISGHRSVSWYQQTPGQGLQFLFEYFSETQRNKGNFPGRFSGRQFSNSRSEMNVSTLELGDSALYLCASSSGTVEQYFGPGTRLTVT.

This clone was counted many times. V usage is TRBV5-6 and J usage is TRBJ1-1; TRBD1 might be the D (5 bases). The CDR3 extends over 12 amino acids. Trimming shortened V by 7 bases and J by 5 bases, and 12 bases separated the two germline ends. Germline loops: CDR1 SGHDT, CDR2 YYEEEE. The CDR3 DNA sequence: TGTGCCAGCCTCAGCGGGGGGACTGAAGCTTTCTTT. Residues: CASLSGGTEAFF.

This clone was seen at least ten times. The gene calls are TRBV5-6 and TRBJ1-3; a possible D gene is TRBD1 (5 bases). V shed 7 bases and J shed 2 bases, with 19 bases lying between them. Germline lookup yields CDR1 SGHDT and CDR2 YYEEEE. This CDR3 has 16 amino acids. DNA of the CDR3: TGTGCCAGCTCCGAGGGGCCCCATGGGGCTGGAAACACCATATATTTT. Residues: CASSEGPHGAGNTIYF.

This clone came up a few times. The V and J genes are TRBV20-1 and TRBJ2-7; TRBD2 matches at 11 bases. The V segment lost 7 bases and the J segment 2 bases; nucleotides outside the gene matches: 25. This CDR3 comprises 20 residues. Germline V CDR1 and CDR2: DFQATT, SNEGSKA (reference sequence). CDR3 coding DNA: TGCAGTGGTACCGATCAACTAGGTAGCGGGAGGGCCTCGGTGACCTACGAGCAGTACTTC. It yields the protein CSGTDQLGSGRASVTYEQYF.

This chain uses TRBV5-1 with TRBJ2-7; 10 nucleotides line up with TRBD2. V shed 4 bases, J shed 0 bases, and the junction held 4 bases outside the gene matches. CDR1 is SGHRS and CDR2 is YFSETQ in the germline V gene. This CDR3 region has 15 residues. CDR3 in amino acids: CASSPSGSSSYEQYF. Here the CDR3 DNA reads TGCGCCAGCAGCCCTAGCGGGAGCAGCTCCTACGAGCAGTACTTC.

The CDR3 region is CAYSQGAGNTIYF. In DNA form, the CDR3 reads TGTGCCTATTCACAGGGGGCTGGAAACACCATATATTTT. This chain connects TRBV30 to TRBJ1-3, with 8 bases that match TRBD1. Per the germline V gene, CDR1 is GTSNPN and CDR2 is SVGIG (reference sequence). V lost 7 bases to trimming and J lost 2 bases; unmatched junction nucleotides: 4. The CDR3 loop spans 13 amino acids. The entire variable domain, with the rest obtained from reference TRBV30 and TRBJ1-3, is as follows: SQTIHQWPATLVQPVGSPLSLECTVEGTSNPNLYWYRQAAGRGLQLLFYSVGIGQISSEVPQNLSASRPQDRQFILSSKKLLLSDSGFYLCAYSQGAGNTIYFGEGSWLTVV.

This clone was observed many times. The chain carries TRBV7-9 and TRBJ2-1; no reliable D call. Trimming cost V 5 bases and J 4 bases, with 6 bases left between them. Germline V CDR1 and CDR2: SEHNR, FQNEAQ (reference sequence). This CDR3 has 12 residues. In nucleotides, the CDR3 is TGTGCCAGCAGCGCGCATTACAATGAGCAGTTCTTC. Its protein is CASSAHYNEQFF.

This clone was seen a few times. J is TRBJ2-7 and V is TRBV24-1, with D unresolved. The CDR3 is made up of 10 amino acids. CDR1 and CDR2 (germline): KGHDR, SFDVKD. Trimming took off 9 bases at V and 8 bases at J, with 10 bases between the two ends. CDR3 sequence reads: CATRVIKQYF. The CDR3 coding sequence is TGTGCCACCCGGGTAATCAAGCAGTACTTC.

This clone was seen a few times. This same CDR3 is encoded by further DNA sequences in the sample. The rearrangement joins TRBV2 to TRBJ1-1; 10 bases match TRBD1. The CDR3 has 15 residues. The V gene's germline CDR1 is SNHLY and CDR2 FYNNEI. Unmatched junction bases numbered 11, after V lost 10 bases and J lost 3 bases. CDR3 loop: CATLRQGASDTEAFF. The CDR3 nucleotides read TGTGCCACCCTCAGACAGGGGGCGTCAGACACTGAAGCTTTCTTT.

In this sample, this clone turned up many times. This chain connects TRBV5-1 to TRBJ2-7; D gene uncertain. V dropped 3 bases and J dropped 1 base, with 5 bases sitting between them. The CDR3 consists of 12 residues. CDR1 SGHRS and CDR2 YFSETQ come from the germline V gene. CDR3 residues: CASSSESYEQYF. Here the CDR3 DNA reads TGCGCCAGCAGCTCGGAATCCTACGAGCAGTACTTC.

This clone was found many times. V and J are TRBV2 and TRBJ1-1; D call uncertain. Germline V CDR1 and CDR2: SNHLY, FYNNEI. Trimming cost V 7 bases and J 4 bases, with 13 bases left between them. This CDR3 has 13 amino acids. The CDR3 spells CASTLGSSTEAFF. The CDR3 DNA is TGTGCCAGCACCTTAGGGTCTTCCACTGAAGCTTTCTTT.

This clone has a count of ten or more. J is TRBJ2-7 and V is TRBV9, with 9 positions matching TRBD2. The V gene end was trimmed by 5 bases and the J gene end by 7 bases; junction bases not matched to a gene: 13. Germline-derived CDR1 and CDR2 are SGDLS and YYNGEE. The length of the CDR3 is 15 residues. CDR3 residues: CASSEISGSVGEQYF. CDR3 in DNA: TGTGCCAGCAGTGAAATTAGCGGGAGTGTCGGGGAGCAGTACTTC. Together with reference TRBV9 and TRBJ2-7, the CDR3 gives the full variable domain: DSGVTQTPKHLITATGQRVTLRCSPRSGDLSVYWYQQSLDQGLQFLIQYYNGEERAKGNILERFSAQQFPDLHSELNLSSLELGDSALYFCASSEISGSVGEQYFGPGTRLTVT.

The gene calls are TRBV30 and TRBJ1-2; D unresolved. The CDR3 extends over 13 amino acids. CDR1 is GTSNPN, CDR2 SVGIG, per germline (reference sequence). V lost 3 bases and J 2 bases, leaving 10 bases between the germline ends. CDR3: CAWRQWSNYGYTF. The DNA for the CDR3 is TGTGCCTGGAGACAGTGGTCCAACTATGGCTACACCTTC.

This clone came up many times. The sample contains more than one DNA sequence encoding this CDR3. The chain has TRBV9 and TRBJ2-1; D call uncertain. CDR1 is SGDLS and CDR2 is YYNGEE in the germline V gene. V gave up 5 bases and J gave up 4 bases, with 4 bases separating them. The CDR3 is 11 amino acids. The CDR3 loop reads CASSGYNEQFF. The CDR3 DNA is TGTGCCAGCAGTGGGTACAATGAGCAGTTCTTC.

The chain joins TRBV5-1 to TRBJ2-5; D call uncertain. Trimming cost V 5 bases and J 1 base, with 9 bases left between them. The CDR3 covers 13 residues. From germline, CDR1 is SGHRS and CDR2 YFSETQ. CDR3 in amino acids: CASSPSSQETQYF. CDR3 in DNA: TGCGCCAGCAGTCCGAGCAGCCAAGAGACCCAGTACTTC.